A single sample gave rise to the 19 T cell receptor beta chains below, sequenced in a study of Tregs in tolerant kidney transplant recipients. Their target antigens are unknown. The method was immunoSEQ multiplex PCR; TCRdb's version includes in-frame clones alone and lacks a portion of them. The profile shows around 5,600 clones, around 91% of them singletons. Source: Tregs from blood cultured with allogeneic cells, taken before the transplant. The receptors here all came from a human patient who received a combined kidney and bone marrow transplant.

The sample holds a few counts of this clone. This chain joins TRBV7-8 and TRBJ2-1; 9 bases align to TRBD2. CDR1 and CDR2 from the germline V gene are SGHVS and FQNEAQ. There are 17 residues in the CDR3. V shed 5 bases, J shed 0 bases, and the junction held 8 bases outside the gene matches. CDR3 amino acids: CASSHGSGGSSYNEQFF. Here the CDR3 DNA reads TGTGCCAGCAGCCACGGGAGCGGGGGGAGCTCCTACAATGAGCAGTTCTTC. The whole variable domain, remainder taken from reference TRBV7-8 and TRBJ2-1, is GAGVSQSPRYKVAKRGQDVALRCDPISGHVSLFWYQQALGQGPEFLTYFQNEAQLDKSGLPSDRFFAERPEGSVSTLKIQRTQQEDSAVYLCASSHGSGGSSYNEQFFGPGTRLTVL.

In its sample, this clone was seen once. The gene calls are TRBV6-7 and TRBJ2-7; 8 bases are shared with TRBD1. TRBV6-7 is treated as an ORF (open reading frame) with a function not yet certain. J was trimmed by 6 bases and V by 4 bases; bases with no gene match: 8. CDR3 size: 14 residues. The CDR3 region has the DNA TGTGCCAGCAGTTTTCCCTCAGGGGGCGGCGAGCAGTACTTC. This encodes CASSFPSGGGEQYF.

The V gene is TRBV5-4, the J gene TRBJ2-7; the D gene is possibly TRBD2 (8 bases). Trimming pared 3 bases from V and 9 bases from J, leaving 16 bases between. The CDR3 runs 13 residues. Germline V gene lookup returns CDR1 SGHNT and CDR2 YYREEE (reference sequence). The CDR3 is CASSSDRAGGQYF. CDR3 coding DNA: TGTGCCAGCAGCTCCGACAGGGCGGGGGGGCAGTACTTC. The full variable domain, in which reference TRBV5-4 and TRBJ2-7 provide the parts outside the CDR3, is ETGVTQSPTHLIKTRGQQVTLRCSSQSGHNTVSWYQQALGQGPQFIFQYYREEENGRGNFPPRFSGLQFPNYSSELNVNALELDDSALYLCASSSDRAGGQYFGPGTRLTVT.

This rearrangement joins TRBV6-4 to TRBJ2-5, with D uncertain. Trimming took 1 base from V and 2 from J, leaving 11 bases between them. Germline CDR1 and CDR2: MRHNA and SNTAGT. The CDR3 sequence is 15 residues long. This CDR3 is CASSDFGRKQETQYF. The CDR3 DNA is TGTGCCAGCAGTGACTTCGGCCGAAAGCAAGAGACCCAGTACTTC.

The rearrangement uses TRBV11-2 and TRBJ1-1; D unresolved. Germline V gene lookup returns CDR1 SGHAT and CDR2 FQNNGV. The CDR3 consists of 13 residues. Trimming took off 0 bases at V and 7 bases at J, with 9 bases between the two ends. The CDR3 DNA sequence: TGTGCCAGCAGCTTAGACGGGGTGGGTGAAGCTTTCTTT. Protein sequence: CASSLDGVGEAFF.

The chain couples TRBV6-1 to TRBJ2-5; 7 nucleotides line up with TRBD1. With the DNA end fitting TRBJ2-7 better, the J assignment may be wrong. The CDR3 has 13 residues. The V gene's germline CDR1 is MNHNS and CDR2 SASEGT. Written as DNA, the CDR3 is TGTGCCAGCAGGATCACAGGGGCCTACGAGCAGTACTTC. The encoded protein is CASRITGAYEQYF.

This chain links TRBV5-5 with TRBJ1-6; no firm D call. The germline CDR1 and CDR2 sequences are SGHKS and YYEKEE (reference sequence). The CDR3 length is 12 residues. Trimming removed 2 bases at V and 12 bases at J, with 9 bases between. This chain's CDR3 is CASSFGIGPLHF. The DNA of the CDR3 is TGTGCCAGCAGCTTCGGTATAGGACCCCTCCACTTT.

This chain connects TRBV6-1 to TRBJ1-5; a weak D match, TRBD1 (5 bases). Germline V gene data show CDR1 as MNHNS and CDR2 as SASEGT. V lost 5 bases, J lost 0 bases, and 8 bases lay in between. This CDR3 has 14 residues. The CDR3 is CASSQDTSNQPQHF. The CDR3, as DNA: TGTGCCAGCAGTCAGGACACTAGCAATCAGCCCCAGCATTTT.

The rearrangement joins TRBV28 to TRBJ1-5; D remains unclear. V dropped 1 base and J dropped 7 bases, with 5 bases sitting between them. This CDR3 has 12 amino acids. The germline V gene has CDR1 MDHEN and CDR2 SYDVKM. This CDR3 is CASSLFGQPQHF. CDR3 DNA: TGTGCCAGCAGTTTATTCGGGCAGCCCCAGCATTTT.

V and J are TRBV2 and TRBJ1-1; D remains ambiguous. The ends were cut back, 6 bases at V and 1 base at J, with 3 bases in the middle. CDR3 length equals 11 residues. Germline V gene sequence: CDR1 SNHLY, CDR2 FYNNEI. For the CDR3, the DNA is TGTGCCAGCAGATGGAACACTGAAGCTTTCTTT. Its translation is CASRWNTEAFF.

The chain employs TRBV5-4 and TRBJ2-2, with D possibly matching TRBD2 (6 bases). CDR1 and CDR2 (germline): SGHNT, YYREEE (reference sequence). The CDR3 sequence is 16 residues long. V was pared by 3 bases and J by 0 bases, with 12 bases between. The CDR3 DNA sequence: TGTGCCAGCAGCTCATCGCGCGGGGCGAACACCGGGGAGCTGTTTTTT. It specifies CASSSSRGANTGELFF.

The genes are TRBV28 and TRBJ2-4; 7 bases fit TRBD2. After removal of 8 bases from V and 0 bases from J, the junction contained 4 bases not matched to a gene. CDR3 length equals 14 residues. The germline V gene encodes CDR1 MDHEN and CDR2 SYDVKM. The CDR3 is CASQRDLAKNIQYF. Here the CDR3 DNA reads TGTGCCAGCCAGCGGGACCTAGCCAAAAACATTCAGTACTTC.

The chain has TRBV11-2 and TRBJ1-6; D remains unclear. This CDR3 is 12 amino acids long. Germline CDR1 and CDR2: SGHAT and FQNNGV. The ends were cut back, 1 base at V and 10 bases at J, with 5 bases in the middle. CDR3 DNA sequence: TGTGCCAGCAGCTTAGGACTCTCACCCCTCCACTTT. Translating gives CASSLGLSPLHF.

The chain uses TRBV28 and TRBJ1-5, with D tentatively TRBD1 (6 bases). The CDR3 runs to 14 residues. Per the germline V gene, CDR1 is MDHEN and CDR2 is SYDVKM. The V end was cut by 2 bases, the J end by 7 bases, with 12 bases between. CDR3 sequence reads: CASSLRGVWQPQHF. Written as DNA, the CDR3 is TGTGCCAGCAGTTTAAGGGGGGTTTGGCAGCCCCAGCATTTT.

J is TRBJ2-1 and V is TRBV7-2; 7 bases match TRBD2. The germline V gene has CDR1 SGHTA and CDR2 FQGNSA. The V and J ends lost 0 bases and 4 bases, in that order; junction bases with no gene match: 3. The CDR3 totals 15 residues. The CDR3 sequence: CASSLAQREYNEQFF. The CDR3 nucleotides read TGTGCCAGCAGCTTAGCACAGCGGGAATACAATGAGCAGTTCTTC.

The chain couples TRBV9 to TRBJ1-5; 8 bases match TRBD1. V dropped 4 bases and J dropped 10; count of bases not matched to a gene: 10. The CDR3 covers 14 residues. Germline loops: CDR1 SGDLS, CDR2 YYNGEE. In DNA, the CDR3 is TGTGCCAGCAGCCCATCGGACAGGGCAAAACCCCAGCATTTT. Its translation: CASSPSDRAKPQHF.

The CDR3 nucleotides are TGTGCCAGCAGTTTATCGTCCACAGATACGCAGTATTTT. Translating it yields CASSLSSTDTQYF. The genes are TRBV27 and TRBJ2-3; D is uncertain. V was trimmed by 0 bases and J by 2 bases, leaving 3 bases between them. The germline V gene encodes CDR1 MNHEY and CDR2 SMNVEV (reference sequence). The CDR3 runs to 13 residues.

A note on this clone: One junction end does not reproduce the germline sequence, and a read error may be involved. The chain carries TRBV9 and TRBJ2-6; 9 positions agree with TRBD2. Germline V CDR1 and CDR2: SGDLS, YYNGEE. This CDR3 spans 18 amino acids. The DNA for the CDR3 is TGTGCCAGCAGCACCCGGACTAGCGCTCCCTCTGGGGCCAACATCCTGACTTTC. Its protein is CASSTRTSAPSGANILTF.

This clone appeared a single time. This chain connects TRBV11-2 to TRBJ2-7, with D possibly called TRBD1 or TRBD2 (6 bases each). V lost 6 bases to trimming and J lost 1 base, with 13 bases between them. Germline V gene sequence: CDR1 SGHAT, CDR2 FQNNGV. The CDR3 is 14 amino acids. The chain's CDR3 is CASSVGGGSYEQYF. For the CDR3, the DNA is TGTGCCAGCAGTGTTGGAGGGGGGTCCTACGAGCAGTACTTC.